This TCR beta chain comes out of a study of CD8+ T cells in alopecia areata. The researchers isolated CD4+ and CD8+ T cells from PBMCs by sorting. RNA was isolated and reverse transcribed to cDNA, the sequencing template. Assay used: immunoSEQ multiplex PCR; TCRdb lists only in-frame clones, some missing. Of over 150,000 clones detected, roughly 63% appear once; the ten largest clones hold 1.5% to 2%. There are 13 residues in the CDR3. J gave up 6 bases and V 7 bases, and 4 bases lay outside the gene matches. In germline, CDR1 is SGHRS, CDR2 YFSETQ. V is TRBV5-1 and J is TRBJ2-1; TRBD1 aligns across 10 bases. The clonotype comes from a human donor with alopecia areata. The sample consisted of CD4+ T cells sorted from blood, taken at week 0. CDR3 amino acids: CASRWTGGNEQFF. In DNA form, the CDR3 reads TGCGCCAGCCGATGGACAGGGGGCAATGAGCAGTTCTTC.